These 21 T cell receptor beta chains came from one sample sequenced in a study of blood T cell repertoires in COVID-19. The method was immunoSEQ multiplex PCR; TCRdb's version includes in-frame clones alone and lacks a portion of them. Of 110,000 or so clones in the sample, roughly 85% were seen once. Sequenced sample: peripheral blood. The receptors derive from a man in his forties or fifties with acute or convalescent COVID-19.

The CDR3 coding sequence is TGTGCCAGCAGTGTTCTGTCCGGACTAGCGGGTAGAGGGCTAGAAGAGACCCAGTACTTC. Translated: CASSVLSGLAGRGLEETQYF. The chain carries TRBV6-4 and TRBJ2-5, with 11 bases aligning to TRBD2. After removal of 4 bases from V and 3 bases from J, the junction contained 19 bases not matched to a gene. CDR3 length: 20 amino acids. CDR1 and CDR2 (germline): MRHNA, SNTAGT.

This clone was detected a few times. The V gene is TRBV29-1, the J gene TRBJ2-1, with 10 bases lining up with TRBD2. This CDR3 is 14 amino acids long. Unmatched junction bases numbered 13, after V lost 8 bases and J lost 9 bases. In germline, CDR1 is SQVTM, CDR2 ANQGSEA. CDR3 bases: TGCAGCACTCTAACTAGCGGGGTATTCAGTGAGCAGTTCTTC. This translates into CSTLTSGVFSEQFF.

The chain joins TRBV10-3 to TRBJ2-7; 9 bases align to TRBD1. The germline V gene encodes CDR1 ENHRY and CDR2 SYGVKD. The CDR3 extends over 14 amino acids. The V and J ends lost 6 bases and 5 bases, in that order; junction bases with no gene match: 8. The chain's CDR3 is CAIRQQGATHEQYF. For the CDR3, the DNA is TGTGCCATCAGACAACAGGGGGCCACCCACGAGCAGTACTTC.

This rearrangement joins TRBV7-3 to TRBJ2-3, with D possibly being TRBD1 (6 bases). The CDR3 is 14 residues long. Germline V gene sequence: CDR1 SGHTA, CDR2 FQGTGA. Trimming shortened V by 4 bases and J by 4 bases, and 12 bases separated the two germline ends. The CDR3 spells CASSSGGGADTQYF. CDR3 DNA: TGTGCCAGCAGCTCGGGTGGGGGCGCAGATACGCAGTATTTT.

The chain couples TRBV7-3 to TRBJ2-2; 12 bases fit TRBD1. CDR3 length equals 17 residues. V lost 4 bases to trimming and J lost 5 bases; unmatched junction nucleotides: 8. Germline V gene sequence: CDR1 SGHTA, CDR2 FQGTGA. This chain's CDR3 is CASSSTGQGAITGELFF. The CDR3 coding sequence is TGTGCCAGCAGCTCAACGGGACAGGGGGCGATTACCGGGGAGCTGTTTTTT.

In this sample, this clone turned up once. CDR3 sequence reads: CASSEMRVTDTQYF. The CDR3, as DNA: TGTGCCAGCAGTGAGATGCGGGTCACAGATACGCAGTATTTT. This chain uses TRBV2 with TRBJ2-3, with D possibly matching TRBD2 (5 bases). The ends were cut back, 3 bases at V and 2 bases at J, with 9 bases in the middle. The CDR3 is 14 amino acids. Germline V gene sequence: CDR1 SNHLY, CDR2 FYNNEI.

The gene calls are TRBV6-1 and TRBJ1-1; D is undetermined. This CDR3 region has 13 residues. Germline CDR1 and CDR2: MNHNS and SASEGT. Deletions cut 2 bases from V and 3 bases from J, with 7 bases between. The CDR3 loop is CASSESGYTEAFF. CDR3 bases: TGTGCCAGCAGTGAATCGGGGTACACTGAAGCTTTCTTT.

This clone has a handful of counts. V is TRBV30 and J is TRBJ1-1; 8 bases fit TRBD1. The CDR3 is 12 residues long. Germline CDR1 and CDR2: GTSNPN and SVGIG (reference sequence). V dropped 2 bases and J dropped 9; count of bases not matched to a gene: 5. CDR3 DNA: TGTGCCTGGAGTACCCGACAGGGGAAAGCTTTCTTT. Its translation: CAWSTRQGKAFF.

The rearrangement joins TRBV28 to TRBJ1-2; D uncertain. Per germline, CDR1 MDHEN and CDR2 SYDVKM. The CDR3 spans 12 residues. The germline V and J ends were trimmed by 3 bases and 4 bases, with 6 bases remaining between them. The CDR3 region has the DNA TGTGCCAGCAGTTTCGGAGGCTATGGCTACACCTTC. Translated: CASSFGGYGYTF.

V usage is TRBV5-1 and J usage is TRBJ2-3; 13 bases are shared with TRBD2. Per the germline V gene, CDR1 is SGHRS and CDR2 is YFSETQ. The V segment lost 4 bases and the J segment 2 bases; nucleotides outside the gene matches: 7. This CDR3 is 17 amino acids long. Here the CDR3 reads CASSGGLAGVHTDTQYF. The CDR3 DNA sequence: TGCGCCAGCAGCGGAGGACTAGCGGGGGTGCACACAGATACGCAGTATTTT. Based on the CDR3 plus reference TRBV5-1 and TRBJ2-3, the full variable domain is KAGVTQTPRYLIKTRGQQVTLSCSPISGHRSVSWYQQTPGQGLQFLFEYFSETQRNKGNFPGRFSGRQFSNSRSEMNVSTLELGDSALYLCASSGGLAGVHTDTQYFGPGTRLTVL.

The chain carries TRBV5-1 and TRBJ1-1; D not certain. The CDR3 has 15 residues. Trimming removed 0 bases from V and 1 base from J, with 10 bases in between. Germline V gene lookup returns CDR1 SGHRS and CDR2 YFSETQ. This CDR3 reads CASSLVSDSNTEAFF. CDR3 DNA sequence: TGCGCCAGCAGCTTGGTGTCAGACTCGAACACTGAAGCTTTCTTT.

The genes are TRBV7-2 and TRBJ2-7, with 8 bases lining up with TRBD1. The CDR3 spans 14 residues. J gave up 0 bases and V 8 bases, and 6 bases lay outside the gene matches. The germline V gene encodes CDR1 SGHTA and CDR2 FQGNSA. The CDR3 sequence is CASSPGQASYEQYF. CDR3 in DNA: TGTGCCAGCTCTCCGGGACAGGCCTCCTACGAGCAGTACTTC.

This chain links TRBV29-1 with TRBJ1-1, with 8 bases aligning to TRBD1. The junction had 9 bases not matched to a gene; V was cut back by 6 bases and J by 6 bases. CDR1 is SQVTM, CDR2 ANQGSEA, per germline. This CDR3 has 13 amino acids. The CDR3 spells CSVRETGEPEAFF. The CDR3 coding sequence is TGCAGCGTACGGGAGACAGGGGAGCCTGAAGCTTTCTTT.

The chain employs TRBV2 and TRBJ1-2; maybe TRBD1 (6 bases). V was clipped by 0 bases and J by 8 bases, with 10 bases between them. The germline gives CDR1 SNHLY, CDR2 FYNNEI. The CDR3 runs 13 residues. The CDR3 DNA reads TGTGCCAGCAGTGAAGCAGGGGGTCGGGGCTACACCTTC. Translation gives CASSEAGGRGYTF.

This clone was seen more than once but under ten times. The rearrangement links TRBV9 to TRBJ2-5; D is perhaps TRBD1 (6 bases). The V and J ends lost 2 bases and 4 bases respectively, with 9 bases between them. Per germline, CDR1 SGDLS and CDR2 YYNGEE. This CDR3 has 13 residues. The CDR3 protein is CASSVGRGETQYF. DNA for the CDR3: TGTGCCAGCAGCGTGGGCAGGGGAGAGACCCAGTACTTC.

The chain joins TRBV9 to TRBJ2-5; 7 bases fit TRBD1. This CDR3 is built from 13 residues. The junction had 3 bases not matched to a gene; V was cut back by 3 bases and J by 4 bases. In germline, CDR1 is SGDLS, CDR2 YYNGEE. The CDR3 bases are TGTGCCAGCAGCGGACAGGGTGCAGAGACCCAGTACTTC. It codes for CASSGQGAETQYF.

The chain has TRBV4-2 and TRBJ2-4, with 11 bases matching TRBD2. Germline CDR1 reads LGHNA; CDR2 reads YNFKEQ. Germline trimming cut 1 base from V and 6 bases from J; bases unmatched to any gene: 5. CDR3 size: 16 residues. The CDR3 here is CASSQGHSGGGNIQYF. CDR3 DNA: TGTGCCAGCAGCCAAGGGCATAGCGGGGGGGGAAACATTCAGTACTTC.

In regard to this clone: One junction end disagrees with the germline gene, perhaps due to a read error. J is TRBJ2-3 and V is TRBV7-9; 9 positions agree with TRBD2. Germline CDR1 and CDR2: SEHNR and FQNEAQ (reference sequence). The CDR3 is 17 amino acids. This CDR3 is CASSPPPLAGTTNTQYF. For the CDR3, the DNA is TGTGCCAGCAGCCCGCCCCCTCTAGCGGGGACCACAAATACGCAGTATTTT. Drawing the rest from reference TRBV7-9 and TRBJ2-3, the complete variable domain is DTGVSQNPRHKITKRGQNVTFRCDPISEHNRLYWYRQTLGQGPEFLTYFQNEAQLEKSRLLSDRFSAERPKGSFSTLEIQRTEQGDSAMYLCASSPPPLAGTTNTQYFGPGTRLTVL.

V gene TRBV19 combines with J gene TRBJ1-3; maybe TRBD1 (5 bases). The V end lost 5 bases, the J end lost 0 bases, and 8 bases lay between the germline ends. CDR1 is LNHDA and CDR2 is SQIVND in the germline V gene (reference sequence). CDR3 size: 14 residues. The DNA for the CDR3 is TGTGCCAGTAGTCGACAGATCTCTGGAAACACCATATATTTT. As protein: CASSRQISGNTIYF.

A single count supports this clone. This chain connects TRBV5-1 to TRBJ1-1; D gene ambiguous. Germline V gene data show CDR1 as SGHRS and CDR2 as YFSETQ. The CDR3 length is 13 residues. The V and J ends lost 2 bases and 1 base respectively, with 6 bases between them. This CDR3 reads CASSLLRNTEAFF. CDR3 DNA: TGCGCCAGCAGCTTACTAAGGAACACTGAAGCTTTCTTT.

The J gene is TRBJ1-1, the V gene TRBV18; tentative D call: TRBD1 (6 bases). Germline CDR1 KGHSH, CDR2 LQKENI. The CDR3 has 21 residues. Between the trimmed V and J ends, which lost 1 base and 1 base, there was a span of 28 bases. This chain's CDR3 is CASSPLSDSVLPRKANTEAFF. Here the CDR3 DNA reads TGTGCCAGCTCACCACTATCGGACAGTGTACTCCCTCGCAAGGCGAACACTGAAGCTTTCTTT.